This T cell receptor (beta chain) is drawn from a study of shared clonotypes between healthy human individuals (TCRdb year 2020). As for the study more broadly: A couple of women and a few men aged 18 to 49 years were included in the cohort. Each donor's leukapheresis produced roughly between roughly 0.85 and 10 billion PBMCs. Different laboratories and diverse techniques were used to prepare libraries and sequence TCR repertoires, to increase sequencing depth and limit assay-specific biases. For each donor, CD4 naive and CD4 memory were each run on three plates, CD8 naive on two plates, and CD8 memory on one plate. To estimate repertoire size and how much clonotypes are shared between individuals, the study performed deep sequencing of blood TCR repertoires from a handful of healthy adults.

On the study overall, not on this receptor specifically: Because the study included a small number of donors, the genetic and exposure-history diversity represented was limited. Rarefaction of sorted-subset datasets indicated incomplete sequencing despite the large sequencing depth. Sampling was restricted to blood, and TCR repertoires in tissues likely differ from the TCR repertoires found in blood. Sharing across a few donors was observed for around 5% of naive CD4, over 3% of naive CD8, around 2.5% of memory CD4, and about 0.39% of memory CD8 clonotypes. Estimated clonotype richness was generally larger for naive than for memory subsets. Higher generation probabilities were observed for clonotypes shared by all four sorted-subset donors than for non-shared clonotypes. Based on pairwise subsampling, the degree of clonotype sharing among donors was expected to be affected by sequencing depth.

Regarding this clone: Its antigen remains undetermined. No base qualities exist here, and no much larger clone lies one base off it.

The donors were healthy, HIV-negative adults with no recently reported acute infections or vaccinations. All donors were Caucasian adults living in Nashville, Tennessee, USA. CD8 memory samples combined magnetically selected CD45RO+ cells with CCR7-negative CD45RA+ effector memory (TemRA) cells. After blood collection by leukapheresis, PBMCs were isolated using Ficoll-Histopaque density gradient centrifugation and then cryopreserved in the vapor phase of liquid nitrogen. Analytical flow cytometry was used to check the purity and quantity of every magnetically sorted T cell population. Genomic DNA was isolated from each sorted fraction and quantified by UV absorbance on a Nanodrop 2000c. The CDR3 goes from the cysteine to the phenylalanine over 15 residues. Only the CDR3 part of the read is kept: 45 bases, read in frame from the first base. For this chain, trimming is 4 bases at the V end and 4 bases at the J end, and the number of junction bases without a gene match is 5. CDR1 is given as SGHVS and CDR2 as FNYEAQ, both from the germline V gene.

TCR CDR3 regions were amplified from genomic DNA by multiplex PCR using the deep immunoSEQ assay. Extracted genomic DNA from each cell subset was distributed evenly across all wells of several immunoSEQ 96-well plates, and each plate was treated as a replicate. For sorted subsets, about 0.2 ug genomic DNA, equal to tens of thousands of T cell genomes, was loaded into each replicate PCR. Purified libraries were measured with a Qubit 3.0 fluorometer, size-checked on a Bioanalyzer 2100, and measured again with the KAPA Library Quantification kit. Each immunoSEQ 96-well plate was sequenced on its own single-read 150-cycle Illumina NextSeq 550 flow cell. Concerning the study's data processing: The immunoSEQ output contained only junctional sequences without quality scores, so filtering could not match that applied to full-length reads. To assign V/J genes and CDR3, sequences were annotated against IMGT germline references using PyIR, a Python wrapper for IgBLAST v1.9. Reads with weak V/J assignments (E-value above 1e-6), missing CDR3, stop codons, out-of-frame junctions, or ambiguous translated residues were removed. A V3J clonotype was defined by an identical inferred V gene, J gene, and CDR3 amino acid sequence. To compute the percentage overlap between repertoires, the number of shared unique clonotypes was divided by the size of the smaller repertoire. Three approaches were used to assess repertoire richness: RTK rarefaction, the Chao1 estimator, and Recon v2.1 estimates of unobserved clonotypes. For all TCRbeta clonotypes obtained by the gDNA method from a handful of donors, generation probabilities were computed with OLGA. TCRdb took over this immuneACCESS table, retaining in-frame rearrangements with V and J assigned. Such tables are incomplete; in checked studies, under half of the missing clones stem from an unresolved V gene, and the remainder is unexplained. The DNA was the basis for D and trimming; V, J and clone size are from that table. This sample gives approximately 710,000 clones in total; 90% of them show up just once. The ten biggest clones cover about a third of the sample.

The chain was built from TRBV7-6 and TRBJ2-1; TRBD1 fits 9 bases in the junction. Sequences were obtained from memory CD8+ T cells from PBMCs. Explained via the paper, the cell subset or site label denotes: CD45RO+ cells pooled with CCR7-negative TemRA cells. The sequence was obtained from a man aged 18-30 years in good health. Some clones in this sample may be carry-over from other donors' samples. The nucleotide sequence is TGTGCCAGCAGCTCACGGGACAGGGTATACAATGAGCAGTTCTTC. It translates to CASSSRDRVYNEQFF. Joined to the reference TRBV7-6 and TRBJ2-1 proteins, this CDR3 gives the full variable domain: GAGVSQSPRYKVTKRGQDVALRCDPISGHVSLYWYRQALGQGPEFLTYFNYEAQQDKSGLPNDRFSAERPEGSISTLTIQRTEQRDSAMYRCASSSRDRVYNEQFFGPGTRLTVL.